Described below is a single T cell receptor beta chain sequence and its context. The data were taken from a study of technical replicates of blood from a few donors. Clones were sequenced by immunoSEQ multiplex PCR, and TCRdb holds only the in-frame ones, with some missing. The sample includes tens of thousands of clones, approximately 86% of them seen just once. Sequencing was carried out using PBMCs. The receptor was isolated from a human donor in good health. Some clones in this sample may be carry-over from other donors' samples.

CDR3 in amino acids: CASRRDRASGNTIYF. In nucleotides, the CDR3 is TGTGCCAGCAGACGGGACAGGGCCTCTGGAAACACCATATATTTT. The chain is built from TRBV27 and TRBJ1-3, with TRBD1 matching over 9 bases. V shed 6 bases, J shed 0 bases, and the junction held 3 bases outside the gene matches. Germline CDR1 MNHEY, CDR2 SMNVEV (reference sequence). This CDR3 has 15 amino acids.